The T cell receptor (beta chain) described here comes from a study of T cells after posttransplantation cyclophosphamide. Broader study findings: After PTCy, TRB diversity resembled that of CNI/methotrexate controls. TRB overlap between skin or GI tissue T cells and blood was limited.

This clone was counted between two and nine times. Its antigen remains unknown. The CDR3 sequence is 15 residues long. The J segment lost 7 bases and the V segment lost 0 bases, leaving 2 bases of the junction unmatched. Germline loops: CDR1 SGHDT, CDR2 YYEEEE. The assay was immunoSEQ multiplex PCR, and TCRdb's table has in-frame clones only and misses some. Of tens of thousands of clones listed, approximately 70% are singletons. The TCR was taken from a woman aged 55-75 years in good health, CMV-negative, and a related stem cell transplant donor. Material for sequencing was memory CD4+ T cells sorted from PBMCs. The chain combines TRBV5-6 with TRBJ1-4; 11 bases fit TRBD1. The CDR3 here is CASSLVGTGGEKLFF. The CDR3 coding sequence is TGTGCCAGCAGCTTGGTAGGGACAGGGGGTGAAAAACTGTTTTTT.